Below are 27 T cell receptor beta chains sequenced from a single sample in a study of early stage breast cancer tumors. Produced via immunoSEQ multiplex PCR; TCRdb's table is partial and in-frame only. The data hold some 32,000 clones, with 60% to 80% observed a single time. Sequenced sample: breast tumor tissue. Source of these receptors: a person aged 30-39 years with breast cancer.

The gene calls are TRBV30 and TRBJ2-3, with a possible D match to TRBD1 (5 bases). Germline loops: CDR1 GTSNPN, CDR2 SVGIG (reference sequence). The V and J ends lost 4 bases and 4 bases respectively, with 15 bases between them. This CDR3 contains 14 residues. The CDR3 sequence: CAWNQGFIADTQYF. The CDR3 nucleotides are TGTGCCTGGAACCAGGGTTTCATAGCAGATACGCAGTATTTT. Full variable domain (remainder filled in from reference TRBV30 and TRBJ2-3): SQTIHQWPATLVQPVGSPLSLECTVEGTSNPNLYWYRQAAGRGLQLLFYSVGIGQISSEVPQNLSASRPQDRQFILSSKKLLLSDSGFYLCAWNQGFIADTQYFGPGTRLTVL.

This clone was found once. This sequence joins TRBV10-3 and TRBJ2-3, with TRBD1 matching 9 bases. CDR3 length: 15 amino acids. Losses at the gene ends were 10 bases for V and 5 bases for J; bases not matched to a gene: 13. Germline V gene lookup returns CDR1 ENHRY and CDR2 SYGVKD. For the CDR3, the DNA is TGTGCCACCGAGAGTACAGGGGGCATAGGAGATACGCAGTATTTT. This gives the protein CATESTGGIGDTQYF.

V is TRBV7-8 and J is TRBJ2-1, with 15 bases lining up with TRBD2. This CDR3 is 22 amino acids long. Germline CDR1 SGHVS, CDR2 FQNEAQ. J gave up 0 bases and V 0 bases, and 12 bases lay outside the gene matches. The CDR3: CASSLARTSGRDVDSSYNEQFF. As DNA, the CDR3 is TGTGCCAGCAGCTTAGCAAGGACTAGCGGGAGGGATGTAGACAGCTCCTACAATGAGCAGTTCTTC.

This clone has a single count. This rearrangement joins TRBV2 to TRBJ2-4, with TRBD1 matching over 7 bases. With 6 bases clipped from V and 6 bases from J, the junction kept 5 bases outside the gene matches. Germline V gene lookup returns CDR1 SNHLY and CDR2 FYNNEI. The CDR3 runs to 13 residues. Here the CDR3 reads CASRATGRNIQYF. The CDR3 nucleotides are TGTGCCAGCAGGGCGACAGGGAGAAACATTCAGTACTTC.

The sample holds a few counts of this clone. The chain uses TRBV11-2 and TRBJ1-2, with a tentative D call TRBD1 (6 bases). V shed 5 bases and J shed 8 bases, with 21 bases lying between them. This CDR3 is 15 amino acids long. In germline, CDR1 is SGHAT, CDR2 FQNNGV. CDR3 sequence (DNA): TGTGCCAGCAGCGAACACAGGGTACCTATGGCGGGCTACACCTTC. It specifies CASSEHRVPMAGYTF. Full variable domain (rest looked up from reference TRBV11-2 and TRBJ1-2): EAGVAQSPRYKIIEKRQSVAFWCNPISGHATLYWYQQILGQGPKLLIQFQNNGVVDDSQLPKDRFSAERLKGVDSTLKIQPAKLEDSAVYLCASSEHRVPMAGYTFGSGTRLTVV.

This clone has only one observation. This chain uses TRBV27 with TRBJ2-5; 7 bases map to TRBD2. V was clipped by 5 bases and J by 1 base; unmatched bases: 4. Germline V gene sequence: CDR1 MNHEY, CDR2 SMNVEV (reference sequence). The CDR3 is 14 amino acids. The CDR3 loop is CASSPREGQETQYF. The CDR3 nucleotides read TGTGCCAGCAGTCCAAGGGAGGGCCAAGAGACCCAGTACTTC.

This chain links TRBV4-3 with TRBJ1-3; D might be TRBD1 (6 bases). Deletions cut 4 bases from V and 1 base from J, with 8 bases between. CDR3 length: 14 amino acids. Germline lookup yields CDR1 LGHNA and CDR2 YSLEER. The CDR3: CASSRGGSGNTIYF. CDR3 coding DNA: TGCGCCAGCAGCCGAGGGGGTTCTGGAAACACCATATATTTT.

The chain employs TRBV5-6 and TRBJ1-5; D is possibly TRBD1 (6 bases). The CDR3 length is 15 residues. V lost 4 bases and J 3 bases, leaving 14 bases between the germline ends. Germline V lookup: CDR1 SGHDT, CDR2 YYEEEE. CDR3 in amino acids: CASSRRGASNQPQHF. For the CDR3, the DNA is TGTGCCAGCAGCCGGCGGGGGGCCTCCAATCAGCCCCAGCATTTT.

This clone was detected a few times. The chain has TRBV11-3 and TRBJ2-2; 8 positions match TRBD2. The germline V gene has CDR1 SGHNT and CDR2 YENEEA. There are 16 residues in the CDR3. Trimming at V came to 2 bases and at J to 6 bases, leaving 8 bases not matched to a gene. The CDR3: CASSLLGLVNAGELFF. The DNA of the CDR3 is TGTGCCAGCAGCTTACTGGGACTAGTCAACGCCGGGGAGCTGTTTTTT.

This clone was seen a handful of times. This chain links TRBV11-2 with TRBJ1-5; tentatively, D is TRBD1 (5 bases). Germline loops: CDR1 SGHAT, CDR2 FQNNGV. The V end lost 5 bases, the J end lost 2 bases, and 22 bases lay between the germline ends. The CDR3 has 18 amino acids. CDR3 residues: CASSTSGPGDSGNQPQHF. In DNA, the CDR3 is TGTGCCAGCAGCACGTCAGGGCCCGGGGACTCGGGCAATCAGCCCCAGCATTTT.

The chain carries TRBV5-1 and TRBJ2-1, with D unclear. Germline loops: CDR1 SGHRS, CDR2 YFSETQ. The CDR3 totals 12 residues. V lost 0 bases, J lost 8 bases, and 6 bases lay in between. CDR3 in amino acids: CASSLGWDEQFF. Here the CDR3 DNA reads TGCGCCAGCAGCTTGGGATGGGATGAGCAGTTCTTC.

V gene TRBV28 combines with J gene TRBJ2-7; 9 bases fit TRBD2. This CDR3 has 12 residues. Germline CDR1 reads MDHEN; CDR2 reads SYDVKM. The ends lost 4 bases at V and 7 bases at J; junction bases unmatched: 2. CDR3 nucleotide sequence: TGTGCCAGCAGTTCTAGCGGGATTGAGCAGTACTTC. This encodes CASSSSGIEQYF.

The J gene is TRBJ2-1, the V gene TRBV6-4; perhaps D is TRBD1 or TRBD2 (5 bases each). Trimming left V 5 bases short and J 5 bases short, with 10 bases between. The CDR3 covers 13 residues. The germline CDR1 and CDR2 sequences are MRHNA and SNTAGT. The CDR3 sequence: CASSWGRDNEQFF. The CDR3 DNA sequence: TGTGCCAGCAGTTGGGGACGTGACAATGAGCAGTTCTTC.

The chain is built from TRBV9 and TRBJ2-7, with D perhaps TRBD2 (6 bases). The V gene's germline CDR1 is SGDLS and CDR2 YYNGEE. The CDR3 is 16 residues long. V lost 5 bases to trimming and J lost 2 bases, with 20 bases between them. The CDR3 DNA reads TGTGCCAGCAGTGCCGTCGGGGGACCTTCCCCCTACGAGCAGTACTTC. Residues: CASSAVGGPSPYEQYF.

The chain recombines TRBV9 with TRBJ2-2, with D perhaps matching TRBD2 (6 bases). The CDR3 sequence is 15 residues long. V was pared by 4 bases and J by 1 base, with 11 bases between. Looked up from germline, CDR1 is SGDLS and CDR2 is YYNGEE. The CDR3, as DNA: TGTGCCAGCAGCCCCGGGACTCTGAACACCGGGGAGCTGTTTTTT. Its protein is CASSPGTLNTGELFF.

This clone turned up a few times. The CDR3 protein is CASSLMSGSNTGELFF. The CDR3 region has the DNA TGTGCCAGCAGCTTGATGAGCGGGAGTAACACCGGGGAGCTGTTTTTT. The V call is TRBV7-8, the J call TRBJ2-2; 8 nucleotides match TRBD2. With 3 bases clipped from V and 2 bases from J, the junction kept 5 bases outside the gene matches. This CDR3 is built from 16 residues. From germline, CDR1 is SGHVS and CDR2 FQNEAQ.

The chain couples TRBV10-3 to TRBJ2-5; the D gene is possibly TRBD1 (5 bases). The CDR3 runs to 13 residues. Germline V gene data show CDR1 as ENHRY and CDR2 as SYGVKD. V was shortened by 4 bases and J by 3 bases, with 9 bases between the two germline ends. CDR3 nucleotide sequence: TGTGCCATCAGTGGTTTCAGGGAAGAGACCCAGTACTTC. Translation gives CAISGFREETQYF.

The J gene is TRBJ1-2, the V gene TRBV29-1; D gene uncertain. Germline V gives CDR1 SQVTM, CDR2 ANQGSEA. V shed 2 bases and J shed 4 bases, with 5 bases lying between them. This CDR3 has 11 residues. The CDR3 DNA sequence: TGCAGCGTTGAATCAGGCTATGGCTACACCTTC. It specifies CSVESGYGYTF.

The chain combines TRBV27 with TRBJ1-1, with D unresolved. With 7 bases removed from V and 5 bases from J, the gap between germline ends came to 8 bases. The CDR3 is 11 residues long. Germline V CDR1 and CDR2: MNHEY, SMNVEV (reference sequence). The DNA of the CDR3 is TGTGCCAGCAAGAAAAGAACTGAAGCTTTCTTT. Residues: CASKKRTEAFF.

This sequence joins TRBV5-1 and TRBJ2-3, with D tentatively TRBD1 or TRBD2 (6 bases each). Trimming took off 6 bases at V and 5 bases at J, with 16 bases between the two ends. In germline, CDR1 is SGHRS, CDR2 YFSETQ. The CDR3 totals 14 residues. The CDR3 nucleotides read TGCGCCAGCAATCCTGGGGGGCAGGGAGATACGCAGTATTTT. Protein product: CASNPGGQGDTQYF.

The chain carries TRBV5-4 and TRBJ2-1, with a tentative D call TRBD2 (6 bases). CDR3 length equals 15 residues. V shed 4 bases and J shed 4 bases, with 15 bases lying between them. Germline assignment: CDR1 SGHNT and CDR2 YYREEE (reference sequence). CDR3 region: CASSPRAGRYNEQFF. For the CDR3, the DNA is TGTGCCAGCAGCCCACGAGCCGGGAGATACAATGAGCAGTTCTTC.

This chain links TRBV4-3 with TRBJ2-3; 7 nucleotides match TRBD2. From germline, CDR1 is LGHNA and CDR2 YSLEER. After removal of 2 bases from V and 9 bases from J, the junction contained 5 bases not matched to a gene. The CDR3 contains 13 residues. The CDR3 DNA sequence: TGCGCCAGCAGCCAACCTGTCGGGGGGACGCAGTATTTT. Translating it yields CASSQPVGGTQYF.

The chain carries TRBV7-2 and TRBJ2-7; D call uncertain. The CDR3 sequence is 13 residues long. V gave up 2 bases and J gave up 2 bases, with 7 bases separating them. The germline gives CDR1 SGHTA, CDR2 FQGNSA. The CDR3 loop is CASSLKLAYEQYF. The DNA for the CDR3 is TGTGCCAGCAGCTTAAAATTAGCCTACGAGCAGTACTTC.

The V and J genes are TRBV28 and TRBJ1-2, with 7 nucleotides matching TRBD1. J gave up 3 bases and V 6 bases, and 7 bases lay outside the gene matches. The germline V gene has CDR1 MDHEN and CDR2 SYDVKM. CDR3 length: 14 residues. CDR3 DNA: TGTGCCAGCAGCGAGACAGGGCCTTACTATGGCTACACCTTC. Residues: CASSETGPYYGYTF.

The CDR3 DNA sequence: TGTGCCAGTAGTATCCTCTTCGGCGGGAGGGCCCCAGATACGCAGTATTTT. It yields the protein CASSILFGGRAPDTQYF. V and J are TRBV19 and TRBJ2-3, with 9 bases identical to TRBD2. The CDR3 totals 17 residues. Germline lookup yields CDR1 LNHDA and CDR2 SQIVND (reference sequence). The ends lost 3 bases at V and 4 bases at J; junction bases unmatched: 11.

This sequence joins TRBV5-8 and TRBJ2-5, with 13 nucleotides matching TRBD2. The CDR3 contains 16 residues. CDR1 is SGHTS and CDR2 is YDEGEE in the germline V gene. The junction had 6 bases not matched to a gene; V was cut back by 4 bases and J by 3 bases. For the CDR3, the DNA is TGTGCCAGCAGCGCTGGACTAGCGGGAGCAAAAGAGACCCAGTACTTC. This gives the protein CASSAGLAGAKETQYF.

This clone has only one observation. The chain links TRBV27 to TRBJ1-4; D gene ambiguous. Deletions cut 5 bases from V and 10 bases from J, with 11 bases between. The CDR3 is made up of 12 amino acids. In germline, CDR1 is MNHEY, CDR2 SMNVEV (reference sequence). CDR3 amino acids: CASSPSWGKLFF. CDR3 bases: TGTGCCAGCAGTCCGAGTTGGGGAAAACTGTTTTTT. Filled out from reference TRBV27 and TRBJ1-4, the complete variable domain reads EAQVTQNPRYLITVTGKKLTVTCSQNMNHEYMSWYRQDPGLGLRQIYYSMNVEVTDKGDVPEGYKVSRKEKRNFPLILESPSPNQTSLYFCASSPSWGKLFFGSGTQLSVL.